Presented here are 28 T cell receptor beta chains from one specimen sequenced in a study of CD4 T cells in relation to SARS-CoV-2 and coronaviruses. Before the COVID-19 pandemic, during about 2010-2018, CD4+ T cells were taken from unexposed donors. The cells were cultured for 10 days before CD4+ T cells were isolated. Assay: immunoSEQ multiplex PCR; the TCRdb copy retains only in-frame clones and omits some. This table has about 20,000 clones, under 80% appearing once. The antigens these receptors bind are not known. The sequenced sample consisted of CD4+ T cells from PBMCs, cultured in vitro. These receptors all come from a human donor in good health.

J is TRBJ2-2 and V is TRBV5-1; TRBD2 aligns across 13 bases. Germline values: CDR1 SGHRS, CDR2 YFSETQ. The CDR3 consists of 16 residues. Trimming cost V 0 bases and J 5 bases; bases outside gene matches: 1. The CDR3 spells CASSLVGLAGTGELFF. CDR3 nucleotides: TGCGCCAGCAGCTTGGTGGGACTAGCGGGAACCGGGGAGCTGTTTTTT.

The CDR3 loop reads CASSQDQYEAFF. The CDR3 DNA reads TGTGCCAGCAGCCAAGATCAATACGAAGCTTTCTTT. V is TRBV4-2 and J is TRBJ1-1; D uncertain. Between the trimmed V and J ends, which lost 0 bases and 8 bases, there was a span of 7 bases. This CDR3 is 12 amino acids long. Looked up from germline, CDR1 is LGHNA and CDR2 is YNFKEQ.

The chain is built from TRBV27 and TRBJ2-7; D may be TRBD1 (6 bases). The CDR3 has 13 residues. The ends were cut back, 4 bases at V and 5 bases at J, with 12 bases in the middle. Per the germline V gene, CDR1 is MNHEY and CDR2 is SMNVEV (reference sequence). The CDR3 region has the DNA TGTGCCAGCAGTTGGACAGTTCTGGACGAGCAGTACTTC. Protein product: CASSWTVLDEQYF.

CDR3 region: CASSTTTSGTTGYTF. DNA for the CDR3: TGTGCCAGCAGCACTACTACATCCGGGACTACAGGCTACACCTTC. The V gene is TRBV6-5, the J gene TRBJ1-2; maybe TRBD1 (5 bases). The V and J ends lost 6 bases and 8 bases respectively, with 22 bases between them. This CDR3 has 15 amino acids. Germline lookup yields CDR1 MNHEY and CDR2 SVGAGI.

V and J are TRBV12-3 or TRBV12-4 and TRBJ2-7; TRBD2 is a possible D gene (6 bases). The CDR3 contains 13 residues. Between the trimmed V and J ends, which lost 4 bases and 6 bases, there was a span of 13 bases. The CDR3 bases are TGTGCCAGCAGTTCAATGCGGGGAACCGAGCAGTACTTC. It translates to CASSSMRGTEQYF.

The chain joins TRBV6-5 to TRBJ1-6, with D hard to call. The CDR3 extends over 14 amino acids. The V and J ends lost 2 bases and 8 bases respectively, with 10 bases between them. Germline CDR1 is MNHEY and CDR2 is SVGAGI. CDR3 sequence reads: CASSYAAKDSPLHF. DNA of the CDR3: TGTGCCAGCAGTTACGCTGCTAAGGATTCACCCCTCCACTTT.

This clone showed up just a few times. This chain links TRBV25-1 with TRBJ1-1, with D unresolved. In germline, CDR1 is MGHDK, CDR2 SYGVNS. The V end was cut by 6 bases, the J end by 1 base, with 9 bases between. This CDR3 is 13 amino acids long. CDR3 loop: CASSAGPNTEAFF. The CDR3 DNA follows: TGTGCCAGCAGCGCCGGGCCGAACACTGAAGCTTTCTTT.

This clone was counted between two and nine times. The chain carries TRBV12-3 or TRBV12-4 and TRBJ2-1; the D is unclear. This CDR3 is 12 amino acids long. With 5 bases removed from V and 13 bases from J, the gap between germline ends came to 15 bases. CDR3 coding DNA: TGTGCCAGCAGTACATCGCGGCTATTTCAGTTCTTC. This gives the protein CASSTSRLFQFF.

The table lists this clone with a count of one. CDR3 loop: CASRLTGAGELFF. In nucleotides, the CDR3 is TGTGCCAGCAGGCTGACAGGGGCCGGGGAGCTGTTTTTT. V and J are TRBV6-5 and TRBJ2-2, with 8 bases fitting TRBD1. Germline V gene data show CDR1 as MNHEY and CDR2 as SVGAGI. Losses at the gene ends were 6 bases for V and 6 bases for J; bases not matched to a gene: 3. The CDR3 length is 13 residues.

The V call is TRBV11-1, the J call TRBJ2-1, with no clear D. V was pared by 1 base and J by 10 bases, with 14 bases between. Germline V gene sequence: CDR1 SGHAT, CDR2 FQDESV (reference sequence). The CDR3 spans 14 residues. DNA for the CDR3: TGTGCCAGCAGCTTAGGTCAGCTAATAATGGAGCAGTTCTTC. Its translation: CASSLGQLIMEQFF.

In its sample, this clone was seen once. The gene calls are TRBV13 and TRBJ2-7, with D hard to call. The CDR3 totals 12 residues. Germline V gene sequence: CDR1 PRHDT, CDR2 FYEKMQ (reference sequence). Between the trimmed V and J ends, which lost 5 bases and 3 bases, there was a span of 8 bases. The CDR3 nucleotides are TGTGCCAGCAGCCTCTTCGGCTACGAGCAGTACTTC. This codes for CASSLFGYEQYF.

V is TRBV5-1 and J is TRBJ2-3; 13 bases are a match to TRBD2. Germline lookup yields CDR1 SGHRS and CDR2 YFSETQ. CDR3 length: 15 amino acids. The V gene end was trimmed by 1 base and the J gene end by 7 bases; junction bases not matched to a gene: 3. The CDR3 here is CASSLTSGRVYTQYF. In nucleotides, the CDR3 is TGCGCCAGCAGCTTGACTAGCGGGAGGGTATATACGCAGTATTTT.

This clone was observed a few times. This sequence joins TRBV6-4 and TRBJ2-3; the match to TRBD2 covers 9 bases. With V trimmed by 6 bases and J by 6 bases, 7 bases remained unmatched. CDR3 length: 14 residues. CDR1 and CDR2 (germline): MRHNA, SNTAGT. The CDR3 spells CASSRSGSSDTQYF. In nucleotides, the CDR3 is TGTGCCAGCAGCCGTAGCGGGAGTTCTGATACGCAGTATTTT.

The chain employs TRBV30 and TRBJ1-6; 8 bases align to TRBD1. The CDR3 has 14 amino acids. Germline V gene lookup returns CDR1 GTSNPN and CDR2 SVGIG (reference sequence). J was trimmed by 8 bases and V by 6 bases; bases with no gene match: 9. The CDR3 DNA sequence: TGTGCCTGCCAAGACAGGGGAAATTATTCACCCCTCCACTTT. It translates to CACQDRGNYSPLHF.

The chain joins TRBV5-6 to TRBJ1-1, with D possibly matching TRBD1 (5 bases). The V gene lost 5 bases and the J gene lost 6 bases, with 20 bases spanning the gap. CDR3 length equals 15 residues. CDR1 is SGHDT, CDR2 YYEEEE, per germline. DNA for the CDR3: TGTGCCAGCAGGCAAAGCCCAGGGAGTCATTCTGAAGCTTTCTTT. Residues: CASRQSPGSHSEAFF.

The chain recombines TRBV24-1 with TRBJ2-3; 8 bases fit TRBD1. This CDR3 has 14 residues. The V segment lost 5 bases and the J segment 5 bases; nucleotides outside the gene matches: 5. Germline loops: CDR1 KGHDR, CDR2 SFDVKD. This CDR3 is CATSGGTGQDTQYF. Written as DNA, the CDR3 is TGTGCCACCAGTGGGGGGACAGGACAAGATACGCAGTATTTT.

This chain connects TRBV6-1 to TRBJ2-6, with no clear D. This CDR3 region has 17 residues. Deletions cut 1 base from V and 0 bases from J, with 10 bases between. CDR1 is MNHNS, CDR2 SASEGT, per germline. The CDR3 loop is CASSEGFRYSGANVLTF. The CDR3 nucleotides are TGTGCCAGCAGTGAAGGTTTCCGGTACTCTGGGGCCAACGTCCTGACTTTC.

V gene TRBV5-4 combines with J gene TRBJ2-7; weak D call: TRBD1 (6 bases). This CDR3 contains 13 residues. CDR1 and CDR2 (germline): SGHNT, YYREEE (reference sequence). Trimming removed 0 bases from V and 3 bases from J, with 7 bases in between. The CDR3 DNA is TGTGCCAGCAGCTTGGACAGGGTCTACGAGCAGTACTTC. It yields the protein CASSLDRVYEQYF.

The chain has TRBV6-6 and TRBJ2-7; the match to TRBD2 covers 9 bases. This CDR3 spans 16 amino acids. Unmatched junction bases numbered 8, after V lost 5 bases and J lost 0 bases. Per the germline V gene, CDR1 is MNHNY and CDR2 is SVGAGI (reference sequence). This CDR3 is CASSGGRGRDSYEQYF. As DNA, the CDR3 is TGTGCCAGCAGTGGCGGGAGGGGGCGCGACTCCTACGAGCAGTACTTC.

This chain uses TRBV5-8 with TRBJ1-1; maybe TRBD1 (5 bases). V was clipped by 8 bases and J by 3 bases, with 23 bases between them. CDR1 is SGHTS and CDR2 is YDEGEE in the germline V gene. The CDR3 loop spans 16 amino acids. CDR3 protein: CASPPVGVGRYTEAFF. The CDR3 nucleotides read TGTGCCAGTCCCCCAGTTGGAGTGGGGCGGTACACTGAAGCTTTCTTT.

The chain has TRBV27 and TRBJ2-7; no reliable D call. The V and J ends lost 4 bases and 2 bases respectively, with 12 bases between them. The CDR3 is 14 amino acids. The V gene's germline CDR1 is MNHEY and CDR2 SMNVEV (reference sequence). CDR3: CASSSLGRPYEQYF. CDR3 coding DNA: TGTGCCAGCAGTTCCTTGGGCAGGCCCTACGAGCAGTACTTC.

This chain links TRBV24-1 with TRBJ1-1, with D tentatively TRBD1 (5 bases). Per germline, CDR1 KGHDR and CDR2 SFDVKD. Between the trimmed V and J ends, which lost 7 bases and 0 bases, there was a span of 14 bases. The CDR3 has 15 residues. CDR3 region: CATSEGQGVNTEAFF. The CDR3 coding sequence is TGTGCCACCAGCGAGGGGCAGGGCGTGAACACTGAAGCTTTCTTT.

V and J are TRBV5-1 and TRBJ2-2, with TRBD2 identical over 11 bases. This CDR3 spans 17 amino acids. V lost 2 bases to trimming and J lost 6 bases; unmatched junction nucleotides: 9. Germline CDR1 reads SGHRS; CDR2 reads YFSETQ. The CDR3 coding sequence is TGCGCCAGCAGCTTATTAGCGGGAGGGCCGATTCCCGGGGAGCTGTTTTTT. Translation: CASSLLAGGPIPGELFF.

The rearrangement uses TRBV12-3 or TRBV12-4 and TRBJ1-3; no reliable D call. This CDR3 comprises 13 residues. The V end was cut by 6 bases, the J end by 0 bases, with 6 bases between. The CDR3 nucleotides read TGTGCCAGCAGGATGACCTCTGGAAACACCATATATTTT. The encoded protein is CASRMTSGNTIYF.

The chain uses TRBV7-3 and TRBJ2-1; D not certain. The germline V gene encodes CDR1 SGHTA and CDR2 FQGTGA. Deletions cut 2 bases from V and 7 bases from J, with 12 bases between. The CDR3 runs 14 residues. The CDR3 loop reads CASSLGASTNEQFF. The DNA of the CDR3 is TGTGCCAGCAGCTTAGGTGCCTCTACTAATGAGCAGTTCTTC. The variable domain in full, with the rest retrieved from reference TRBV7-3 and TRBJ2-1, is GAGVSQTPSNKVTEKGKYVELRCDPISGHTALYWYRQSLGQGPEFLIYFQGTGAADDSGLPNDRFFAVRPEGSVSTLKIQRTERGDSAVYLCASSLGASTNEQFFGPGTRLTVL.

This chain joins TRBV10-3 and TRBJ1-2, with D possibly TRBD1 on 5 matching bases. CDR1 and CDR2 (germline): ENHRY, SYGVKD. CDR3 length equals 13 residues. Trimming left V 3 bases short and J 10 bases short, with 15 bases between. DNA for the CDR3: TGTGCCATCAGTGACAGGGTTCCCAGGGTCTACACCTTC. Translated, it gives CAISDRVPRVYTF.

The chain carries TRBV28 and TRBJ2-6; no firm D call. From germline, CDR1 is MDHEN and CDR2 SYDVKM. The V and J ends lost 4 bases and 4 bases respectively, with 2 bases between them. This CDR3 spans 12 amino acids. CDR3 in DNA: TGTGCCAGCAGTTCAGGGGCCAACGTCCTGACTTTC. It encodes CASSSGANVLTF. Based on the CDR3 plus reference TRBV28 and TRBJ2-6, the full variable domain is DVKVTQSSRYLVKRTGEKVFLECVQDMDHENMFWYRQDPGLGLRLIYFSYDVKMKEKGDIPEGYSVSREKKERFSLILESASTNQTSMYLCASSSGANVLTFGAGSRLTVL.

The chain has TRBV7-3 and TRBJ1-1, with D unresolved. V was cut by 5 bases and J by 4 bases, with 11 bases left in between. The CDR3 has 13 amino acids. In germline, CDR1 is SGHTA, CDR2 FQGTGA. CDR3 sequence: CASSPNPRTEAFF. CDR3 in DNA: TGTGCCAGCAGCCCCAACCCCCGCACTGAAGCTTTCTTT.